This T cell receptor beta chain was documented in a study of blood T cells in healthy people across ages. General study points: Researchers said unsorted PBMCs prevented a conclusive naive versus antigen-experienced comparison. Per-million-T-cell TCR beta diversity fell roughly linearly with age. Naive T cell percentage and TCR beta diversity correlated strongly.

Comment on this clonotype: What it binds is not known.

A minimum of 6 million PBMCs was isolated per sample. A sample-barcoded 5' primer and a J-beta primer mix were used in a second PCR of about 6 to 12 cycles. TCRdb re-derived calls from the 5' RACE reads in MiXCR, one entry per CDR3 protein. The sample lists about 780,000 distinct CDR3 sequences; roughly 46% were seen once. V lost 6 bases, J lost 4 bases, and 19 bases lay in between. Germline V CDR1 and CDR2: SQVTM, ANQGSEA. The CDR3 totals 14 residues. The sequence was collected from a man older than 75 in good health. The chain uses TRBV29-1 and TRBJ2-7; D perhaps matches TRBD2 (8 bases). The sample comprised blood. The CDR3 region has the DNA TGCAGCGTCGCAGGACAGGCGGGAGGATACGAGCAGTACTTC. This codes for CSVAGQAGGYEQYF.